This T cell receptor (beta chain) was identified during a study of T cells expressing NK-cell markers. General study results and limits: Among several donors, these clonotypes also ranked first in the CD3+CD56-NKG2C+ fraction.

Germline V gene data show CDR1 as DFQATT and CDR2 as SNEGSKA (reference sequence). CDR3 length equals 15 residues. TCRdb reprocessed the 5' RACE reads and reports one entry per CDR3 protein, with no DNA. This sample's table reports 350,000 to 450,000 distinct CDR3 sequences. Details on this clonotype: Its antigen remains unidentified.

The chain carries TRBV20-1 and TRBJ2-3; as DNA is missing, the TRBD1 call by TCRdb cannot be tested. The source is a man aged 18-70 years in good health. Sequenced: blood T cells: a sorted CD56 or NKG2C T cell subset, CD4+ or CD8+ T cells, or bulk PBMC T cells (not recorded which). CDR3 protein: CSANPRRTGADTQYF.